This TCR beta chain emerged from a study of blood T cell repertoires in COVID-19. Study at large: T cells, B-cell-depleted T cells, or PBMCs provided the cDNA or gDNA that served as material.

Per the original methods: Reference gene primer amplification gave nucleated cell count estimates. Generated by immunoSEQ multiplex PCR, the TCRdb table keeps only in-frame clones and is missing some. Clone size and V and J calls were adopted from that table, with D and trimming inferred from the DNA. There are 220,000 or so clones in the sample; more than 75% occur only once, and under 3.5% lies in the top ten. The CDR3 is 17 amino acids. CDR1 and CDR2 (germline): SEHNR, FQNEAQ (reference sequence). Trimming removed 5 bases from V and 5 bases from J, with 24 bases in between. The rearrangement uses TRBV7-9 and TRBJ2-5; tentatively, D is TRBD2 (6 bases). This TCR came from a man aged 50 to 60 who had recovered from COVID-19. The sequencing sample was made of peripheral blood. The CDR3 sequence: CASSPSPGLTRVETQYF. CDR3 DNA sequence: TGTGCCAGCAGCCCCTCGCCGGGACTCACGCGGGTCGAGACCCAGTACTTC.